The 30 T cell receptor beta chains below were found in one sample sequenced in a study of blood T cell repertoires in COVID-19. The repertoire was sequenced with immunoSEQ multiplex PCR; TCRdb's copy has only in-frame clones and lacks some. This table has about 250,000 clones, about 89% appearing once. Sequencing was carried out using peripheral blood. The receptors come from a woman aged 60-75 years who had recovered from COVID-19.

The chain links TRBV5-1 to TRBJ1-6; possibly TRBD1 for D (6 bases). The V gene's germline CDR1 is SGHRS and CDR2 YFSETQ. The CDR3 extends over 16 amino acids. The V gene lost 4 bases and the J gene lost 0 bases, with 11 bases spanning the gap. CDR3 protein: CASSTRTDSYNSPLHF. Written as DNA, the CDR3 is TGCGCCAGCAGCACAAGGACAGACTCCTATAATTCACCCCTCCACTTT. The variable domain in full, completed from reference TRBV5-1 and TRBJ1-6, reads KAGVTQTPRYLIKTRGQQVTLSCSPISGHRSVSWYQQTPGQGLQFLFEYFSETQRNKGNFPGRFSGRQFSNSRSEMNVSTLELGDSALYLCASSTRTDSYNSPLHFGNGTRLTVT.

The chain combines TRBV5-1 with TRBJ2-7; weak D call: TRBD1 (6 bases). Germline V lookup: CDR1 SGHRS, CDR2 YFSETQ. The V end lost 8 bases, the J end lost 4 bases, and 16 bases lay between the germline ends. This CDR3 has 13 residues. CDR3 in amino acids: CASRQGTGYEQYF. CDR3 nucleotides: TGCGCCAGTCGGCAGGGGACGGGATACGAGCAGTACTTC.

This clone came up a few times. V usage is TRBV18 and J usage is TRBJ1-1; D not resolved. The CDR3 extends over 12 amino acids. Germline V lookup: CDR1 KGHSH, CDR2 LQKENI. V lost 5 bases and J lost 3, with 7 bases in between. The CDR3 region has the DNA TGTGCCAGCTCAAGAGAGGACACTGAAGCTTTCTTT. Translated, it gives CASSREDTEAFF.

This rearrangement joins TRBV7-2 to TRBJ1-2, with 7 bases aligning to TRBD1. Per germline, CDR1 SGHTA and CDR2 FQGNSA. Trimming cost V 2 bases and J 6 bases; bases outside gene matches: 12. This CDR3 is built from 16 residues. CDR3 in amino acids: CASSLPGQTASDGYTF. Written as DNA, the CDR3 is TGTGCCAGCAGCTTACCGGGACAGACCGCTTCTGATGGCTACACCTTC.

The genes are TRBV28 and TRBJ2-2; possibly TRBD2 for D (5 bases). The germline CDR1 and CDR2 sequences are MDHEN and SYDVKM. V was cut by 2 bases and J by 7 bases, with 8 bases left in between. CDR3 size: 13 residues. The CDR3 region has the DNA TGTGCCAGCAGTTTAATCGGAGGCGGGGAGCTGTTTTTT. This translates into CASSLIGGGELFF.

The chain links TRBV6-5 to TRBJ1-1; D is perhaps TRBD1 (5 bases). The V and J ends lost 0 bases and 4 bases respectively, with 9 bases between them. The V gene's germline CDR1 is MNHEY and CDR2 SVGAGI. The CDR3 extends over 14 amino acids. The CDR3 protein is CASSYSGASTEAFF. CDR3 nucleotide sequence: TGTGCCAGCAGTTACTCAGGGGCGAGCACTGAAGCTTTCTTT.

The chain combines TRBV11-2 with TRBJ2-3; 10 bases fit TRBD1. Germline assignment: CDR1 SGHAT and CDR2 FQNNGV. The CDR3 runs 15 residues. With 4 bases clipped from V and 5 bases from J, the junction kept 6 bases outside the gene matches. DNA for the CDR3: TGTGCCAGCAGCTCGGGGACAGGGGTAGGAGATACGCAGTATTTT. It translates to CASSSGTGVGDTQYF.

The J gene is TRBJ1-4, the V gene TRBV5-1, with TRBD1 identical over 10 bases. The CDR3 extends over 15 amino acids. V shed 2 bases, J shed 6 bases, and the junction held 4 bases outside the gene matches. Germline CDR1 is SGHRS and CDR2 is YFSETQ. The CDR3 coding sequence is TGCGCCAGCAGCTTCCGGGACAGGGGCCATGAAAAACTGTTTTTT. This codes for CASSFRDRGHEKLFF.

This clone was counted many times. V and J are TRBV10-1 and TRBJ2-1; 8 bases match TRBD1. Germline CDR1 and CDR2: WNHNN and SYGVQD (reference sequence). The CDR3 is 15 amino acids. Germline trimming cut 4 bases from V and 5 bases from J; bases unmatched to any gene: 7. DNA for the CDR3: TGCGCCAGCAGTGTCCGGGACAGGTCTAACAATGAGCAGTTCTTC. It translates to CASSVRDRSNNEQFF.

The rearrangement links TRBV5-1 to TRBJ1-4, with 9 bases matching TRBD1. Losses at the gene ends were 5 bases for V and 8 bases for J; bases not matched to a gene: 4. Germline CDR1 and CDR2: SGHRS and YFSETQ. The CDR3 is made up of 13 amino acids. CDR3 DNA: TGCGCCAGCAGGTGGACAGGGGACGAAAAACTGTTTTTT. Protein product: CASRWTGDEKLFF. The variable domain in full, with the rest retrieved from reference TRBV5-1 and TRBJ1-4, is KAGVTQTPRYLIKTRGQQVTLSCSPISGHRSVSWYQQTPGQGLQFLFEYFSETQRNKGNFPGRFSGRQFSNSRSEMNVSTLELGDSALYLCASRWTGDEKLFFGSGTQLSVL.

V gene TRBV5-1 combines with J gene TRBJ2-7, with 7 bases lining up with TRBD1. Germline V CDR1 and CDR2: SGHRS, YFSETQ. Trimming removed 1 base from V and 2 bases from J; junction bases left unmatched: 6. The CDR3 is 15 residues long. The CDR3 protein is CASSLIPGGAYEQYF. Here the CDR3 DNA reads TGCGCCAGCAGCTTGATTCCAGGGGGAGCCTACGAGCAGTACTTC.

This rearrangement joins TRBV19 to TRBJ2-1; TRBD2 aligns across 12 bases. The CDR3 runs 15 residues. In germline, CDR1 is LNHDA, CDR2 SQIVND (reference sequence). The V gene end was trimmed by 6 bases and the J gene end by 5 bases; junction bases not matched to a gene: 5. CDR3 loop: CASRARLAGDNEQFF. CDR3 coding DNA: TGTGCCAGTAGGGCGAGACTAGCGGGGGACAATGAGCAGTTCTTC.

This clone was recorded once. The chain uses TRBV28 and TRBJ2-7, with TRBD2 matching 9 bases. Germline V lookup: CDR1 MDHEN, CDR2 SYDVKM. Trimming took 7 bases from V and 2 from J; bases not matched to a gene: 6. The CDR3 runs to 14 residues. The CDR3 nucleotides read TGTGCCAGCACCCCTAGCGGGATGACCTACGAGCAGTACTTC. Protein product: CASTPSGMTYEQYF.

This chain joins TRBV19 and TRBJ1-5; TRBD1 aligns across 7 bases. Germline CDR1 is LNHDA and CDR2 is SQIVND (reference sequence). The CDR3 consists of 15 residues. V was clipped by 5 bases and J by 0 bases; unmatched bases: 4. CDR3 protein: CASSSGTVSNQPQHF. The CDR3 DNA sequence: TGTGCCAGTAGTTCCGGGACAGTTAGCAATCAGCCCCAGCATTTT.

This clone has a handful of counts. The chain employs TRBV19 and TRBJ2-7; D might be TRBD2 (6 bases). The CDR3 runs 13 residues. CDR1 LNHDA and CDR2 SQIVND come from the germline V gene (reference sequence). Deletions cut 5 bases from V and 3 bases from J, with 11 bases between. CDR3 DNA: TGTGCCAGTAGTGCGGGGCTTAACTACGAGCAGTACTTC. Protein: CASSAGLNYEQYF.

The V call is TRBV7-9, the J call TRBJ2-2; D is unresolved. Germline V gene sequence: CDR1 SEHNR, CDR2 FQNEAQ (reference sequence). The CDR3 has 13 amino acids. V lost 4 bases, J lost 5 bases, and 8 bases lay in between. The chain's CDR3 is CASSWPRTGELFF. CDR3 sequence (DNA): TGTGCCAGCAGCTGGCCGCGGACCGGGGAGCTGTTTTTT. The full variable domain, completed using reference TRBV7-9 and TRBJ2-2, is DTGVSQNPRHKITKRGQNVTFRCDPISEHNRLYWYRQTLGQGPEFLTYFQNEAQLEKSRLLSDRFSAERPKGSFSTLEIQRTEQGDSAMYLCASSWPRTGELFFGEGSRLTVL.

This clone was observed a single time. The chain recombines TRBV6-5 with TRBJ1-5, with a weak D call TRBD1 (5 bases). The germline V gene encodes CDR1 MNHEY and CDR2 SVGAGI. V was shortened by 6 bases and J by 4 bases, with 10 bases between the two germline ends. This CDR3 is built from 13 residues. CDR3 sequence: CASRRQINQPQHF. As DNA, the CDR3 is TGTGCCAGCAGGAGACAGATTAATCAGCCCCAGCATTTT.

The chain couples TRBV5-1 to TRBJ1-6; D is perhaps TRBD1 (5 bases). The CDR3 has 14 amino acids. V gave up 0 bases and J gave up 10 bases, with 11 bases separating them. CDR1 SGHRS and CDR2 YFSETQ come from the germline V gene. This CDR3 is CASSLEDSVSPLHF. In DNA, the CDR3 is TGCGCCAGCAGCTTGGAAGACAGCGTCTCACCCCTCCACTTT. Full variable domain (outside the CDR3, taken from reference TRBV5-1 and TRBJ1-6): KAGVTQTPRYLIKTRGQQVTLSCSPISGHRSVSWYQQTPGQGLQFLFEYFSETQRNKGNFPGRFSGRQFSNSRSEMNVSTLELGDSALYLCASSLEDSVSPLHFGNGTRLTVT.

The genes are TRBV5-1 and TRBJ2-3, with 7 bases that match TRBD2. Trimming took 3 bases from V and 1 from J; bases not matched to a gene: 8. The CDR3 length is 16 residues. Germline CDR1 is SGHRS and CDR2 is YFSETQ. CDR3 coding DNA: TGCGCCAGCAGCTCCGGCTCTAGCGGAGGCACAGATACGCAGTATTTT. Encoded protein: CASSSGSSGGTDTQYF.

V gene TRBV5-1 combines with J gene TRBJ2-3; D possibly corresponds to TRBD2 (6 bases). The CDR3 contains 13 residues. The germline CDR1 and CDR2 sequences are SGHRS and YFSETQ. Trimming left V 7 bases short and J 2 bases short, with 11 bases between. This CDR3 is CASFGGDTDTQYF. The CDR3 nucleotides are TGCGCCAGCTTTGGCGGGGACACAGATACGCAGTATTTT.

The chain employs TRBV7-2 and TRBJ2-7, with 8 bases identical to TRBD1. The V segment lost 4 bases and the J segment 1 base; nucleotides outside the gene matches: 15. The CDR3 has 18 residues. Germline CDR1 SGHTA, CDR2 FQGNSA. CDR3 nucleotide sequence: TGTGCCAGCAGCTACCGACAGGGGCTACCCCCTCTTTCCTACGAGCAGTACTTC. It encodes CASSYRQGLPPLSYEQYF.

The CDR3 DNA reads TGTGCCAGCAGTGAAGATGTCGGCAGGGCGAGGGAAAAACTGTTTTTT. Amino acids: CASSEDVGRAREKLFF. The genes are TRBV6-1 and TRBJ1-4; TRBD1 might be the D (5 bases). CDR1 is MNHNS, CDR2 SASEGT, per germline. Trimming left V 1 base short and J 8 bases short, with 17 bases between. CDR3 size: 16 residues.

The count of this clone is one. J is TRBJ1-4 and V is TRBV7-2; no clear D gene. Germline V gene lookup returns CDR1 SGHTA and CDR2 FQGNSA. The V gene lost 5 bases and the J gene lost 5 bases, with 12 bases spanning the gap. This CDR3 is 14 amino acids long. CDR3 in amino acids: CASSLGSQNEKLFF. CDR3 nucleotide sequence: TGTGCCAGCAGCCTCGGGAGTCAAAATGAAAAACTGTTTTTT. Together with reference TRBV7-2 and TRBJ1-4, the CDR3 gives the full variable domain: GAGVSQSPSNKVTEKGKDVELRCDPISGHTALYWYRQSLGQGLEFLIYFQGNSAPDKSGLPSDRFSAERTGGSVSTLTIQRTQQEDSAVYLCASSLGSQNEKLFFGSGTQLSVL.

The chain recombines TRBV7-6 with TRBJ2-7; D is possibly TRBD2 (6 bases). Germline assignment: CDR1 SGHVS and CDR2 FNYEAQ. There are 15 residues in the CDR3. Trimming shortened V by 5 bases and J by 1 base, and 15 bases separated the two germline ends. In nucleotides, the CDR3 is TGTGCCAGCAGCCCCCCTTTTGGAGGGTCCTACGAGCAGTACTTC. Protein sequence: CASSPPFGGSYEQYF.

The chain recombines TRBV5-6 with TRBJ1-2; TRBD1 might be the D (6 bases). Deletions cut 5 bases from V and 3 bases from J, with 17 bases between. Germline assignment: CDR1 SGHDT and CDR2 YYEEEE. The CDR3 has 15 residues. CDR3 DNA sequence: TGTGCCAGCAGTTCTCAGGGGTTTGCGGACTATGGCTACACCTTC. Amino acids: CASSSQGFADYGYTF.

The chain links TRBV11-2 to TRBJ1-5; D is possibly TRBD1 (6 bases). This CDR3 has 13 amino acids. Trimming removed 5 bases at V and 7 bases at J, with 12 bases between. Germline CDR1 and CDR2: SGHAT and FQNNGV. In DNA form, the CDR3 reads TGTGCCAGCAGCACCTACAGGGACCAGCCCCAGCATTTT. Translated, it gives CASSTYRDQPQHF.

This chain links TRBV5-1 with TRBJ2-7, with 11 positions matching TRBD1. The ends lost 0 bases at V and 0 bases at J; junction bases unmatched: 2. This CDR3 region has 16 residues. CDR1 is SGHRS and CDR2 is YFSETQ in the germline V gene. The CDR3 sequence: CASSLEGQGVSYEQYF. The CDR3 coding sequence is TGCGCCAGCAGCTTGGAGGGACAGGGGGTCTCCTACGAGCAGTACTTC. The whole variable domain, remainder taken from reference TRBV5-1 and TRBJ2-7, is KAGVTQTPRYLIKTRGQQVTLSCSPISGHRSVSWYQQTPGQGLQFLFEYFSETQRNKGNFPGRFSGRQFSNSRSEMNVSTLELGDSALYLCASSLEGQGVSYEQYFGPGTRLTVT.

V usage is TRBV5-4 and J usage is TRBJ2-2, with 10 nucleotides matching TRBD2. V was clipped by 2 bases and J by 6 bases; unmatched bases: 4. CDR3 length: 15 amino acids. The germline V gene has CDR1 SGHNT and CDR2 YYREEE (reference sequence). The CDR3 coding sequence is TGTGCCAGCAGCTTAGCCCTAGCGGGGGCCGGGGAGCTGTTTTTT. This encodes CASSLALAGAGELFF. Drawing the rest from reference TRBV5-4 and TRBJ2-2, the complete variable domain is ETGVTQSPTHLIKTRGQQVTLRCSSQSGHNTVSWYQQALGQGPQFIFQYYREEENGRGNFPPRFSGLQFPNYSSELNVNALELDDSALYLCASSLALAGAGELFFGEGSRLTVL.

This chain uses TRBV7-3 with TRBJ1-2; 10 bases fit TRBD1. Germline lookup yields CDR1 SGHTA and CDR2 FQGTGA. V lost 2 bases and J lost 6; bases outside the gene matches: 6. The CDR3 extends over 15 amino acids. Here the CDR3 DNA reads TGTGCCAGCAGCTTAGGGGACAGGGGTGTGGATGGCTACACCTTC. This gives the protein CASSLGDRGVDGYTF.

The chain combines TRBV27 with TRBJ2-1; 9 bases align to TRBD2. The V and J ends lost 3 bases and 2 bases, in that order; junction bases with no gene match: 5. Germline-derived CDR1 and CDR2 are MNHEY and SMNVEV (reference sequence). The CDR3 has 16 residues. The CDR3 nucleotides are TGTGCCAGCAGTTTTCTTAGCGGGGGTACCTACAATGAGCAGTTCTTC. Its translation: CASSFLSGGTYNEQFF.